Listed below are T cell receptor beta chains from one sample, sequenced in a study of human T cells and chemical hapten exposure. TCRdb reprocessed the RACE reads via MiXCR and lists one record per CDR3 protein. This sample has about 380,000 distinct CDR3 sequences, with 4.5% to 5.5% found just once. Sequences were derived from whole blood, sampled in connection with sensitization to the hapten diphenylcyclopropenone (DPC). These receptors originate from a woman aged 45 to 65 with alopecia areata. Some clones in this sample may be carry-over from other donors' samples. Each CDR3 is given with its conserved first and last residue. Each record gives: clone size, J gene, V gene, D gene, CDR3 DNA, CDR3 protein. A D gene is named only where the DNA matches it firmly. The listing skips clone size in some rows; elsewhere it reads once, few, many or a size class.

>many|TRBJ1-1|TRBV20-1|-
TGCAGTGCTACAGCTTCGGGACAGAACACTGAAGCTTTCTTT
CSATASGQNTEAFF
>many|TRBJ2-1|TRBV18|TRBD1
TGTGCCAGCTCACCCCTTACAGGGGGCAACAATGAGCAGTTCTTC
CASSPLTGGNNEQFF
>many|TRBJ2-1|TRBV6-8|TRBD2
TGTGCCAGCAGTCCACCCCGGACAGCGGGAGCCAGCTACAATGAGCAGTTCTTC
CASSPPRTAGASYNEQFF
>few|TRBJ1-1|TRBV5-1|-
TGCGCCAGCAGCTGGGCAGGGAGGGAGACTGAAGCTTTCTTT
CASSWAGRETEAFF
>many|TRBJ2-7|TRBV14|TRBD1
TGTGCCAGCAGCCAAGATCCAGGGGGCTACGAGCAGTACTTC
CASSQDPGGYEQYF
>-|TRBJ2-6|TRBV7-7|-
TGTGCCACCACCCAAGGAGGGTCTGGGGCCAACGTCCTGACTTTC
CATTQGGSGANVLTF
>many|TRBJ2-7|TRBV18|-
TGTGCCAGCTCACCACCCGGCTCCTCCTACGAGCAGTACTTC
CASSPPGSSYEQYF
>many|TRBJ2-7|TRBV25-1|TRBD2
TGTGCCAGCAGTGAATTACCCGGACTAGAGGGGAACTACGAGCAGTACTTC
CASSELPGLEGNYEQYF
>few|TRBJ1-1|TRBV20-1|-
TGCAGTGCTAGAGATCGCAGGTTTAGGGCGGACACTGAAGCTTTCTTT
CSARDRRFRADTEAFF
>many|TRBJ2-6|TRBV12-3/TRBV12-4|-
TGTGCCAGCAGTTTAAGGGGGGCTGGGGCCAACGTCCTGACTTTC
CASSLRGAGANVLTF
>many|TRBJ2-3|TRBV7-6|TRBD1
TGTGCCAGCAGCTTAGTGCTCGGGACAGGGGTGACAGATACGCAGTATTTT
CASSLVLGTGVTDTQYF
>many|TRBJ2-3|TRBV20-1|-
TGCAGTGCTGGTTGGACGGCGGGATACACAGATACGCAGTATTTT
CSAGWTAGYTDTQYF
>-|TRBJ2-1|TRBV2|-
TGTGCCAGCAGTGAGGGCAGGGGACCCGATGAGCAGTTCTTC
CASSEGRGPDEQFF
>many|TRBJ2-1|TRBV20-1|TRBD2
TGCAGTGCGAGATCCGGGACTAGCGGGAACCATGAGCAGTTCTTC
CSARSGTSGNHEQFF
>-|TRBJ2-1|TRBV7-9|-
TGTGCCAGCAGCGTACTGATGGAGCAGTTCTTC
CASSVLMEQFF
>-|TRBJ2-7|TRBV6-6|TRBD2
TGTGCCAGCAGTTCACTAGCGGGATTCTACGAGCAGTACTTC
CASSSLAGFYEQYF
>few|TRBJ1-5|TRBV12-3/TRBV12-4|-
TGTGCCTGCAGTTTAGCTCGAGGGATCAATCAGCCCCAGCATTTT
CACSLARGINQPQHF
>few|TRBJ2-1|TRBV2|TRBD2
TGTGCCAGCAGCGACGGACTAGACAATGAGCAGTTCTTC
CASSDGLDNEQFF
>many|TRBJ1-5|TRBV20-1|-
TGCAGTGCCAGTCCGGGGAACGGACAGCCCCAGCATTTT
CSASPGNGQPQHF
>few|TRBJ2-7|TRBV20-1|TRBD2
TGCAGTGCTTCTCTAGCGGGGGGCTACGAGCAGTACTTC
CSASLAGGYEQYF
>few|TRBJ1-1|TRBV4-2|TRBD1
TGTGCCAGCAGCCAAGTTGACAGGGTGAACCCTGAAGCTTTCTTT
CASSQVDRVNPEAFF
>many|TRBJ1-1|TRBV5-1|-
TGCGCCAGCAGCGTGGGGGATGAAGCTTTCTTT
CASSVGDEAFF
>many|TRBJ1-4|TRBV18|-
TGTGCCAGCTCACCACCGACGACACAGGATAATGAAAAACTGTTTTTT
CASSPPTTQDNEKLFF
>-|TRBJ2-7|TRBV2|-
TGTGCCAGCAGTTCCCCAGGGGACGGCTACGAGCAGTACTTC
CASSSPGDGYEQYF
>few|TRBJ1-5|TRBV24-1|-
TGTGCCACCTCGACAGGACCCGGAGATCAGCCCCAGCATTTT
CATSTGPGDQPQHF
>-|TRBJ1-2|TRBV29-1|TRBD1
TGCAGCGTTCCCCAGGGGGCTCGGTATGGCTACACCTTC
CSVPQGARYGYTF
>-|TRBJ2-4|TRBV2|-
TGTGCCAGCGACTTGGAAAACATTCAGTACTTC
CASDLENIQYF